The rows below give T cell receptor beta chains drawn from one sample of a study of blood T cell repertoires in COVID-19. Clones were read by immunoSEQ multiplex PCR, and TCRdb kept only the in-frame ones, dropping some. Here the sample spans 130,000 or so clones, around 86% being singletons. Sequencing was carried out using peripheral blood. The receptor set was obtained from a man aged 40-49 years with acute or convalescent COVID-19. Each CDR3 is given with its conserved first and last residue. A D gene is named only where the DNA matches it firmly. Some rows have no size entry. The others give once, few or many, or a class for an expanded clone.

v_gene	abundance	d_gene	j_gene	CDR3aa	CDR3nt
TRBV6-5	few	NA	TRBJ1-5	CASSYVGGSQPQHF	TGTGCCAGCAGTTACGTAGGGGGAAGTCAGCCCCAGCATTTT
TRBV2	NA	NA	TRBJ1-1	CARGGATGSTEAFF	TGTGCCAGGGGGGGGGCTACTGGAAGCACTGAAGCTTTCTTT
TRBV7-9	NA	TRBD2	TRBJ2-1	CASSLTSSGSPGEQFF	TGTGCCAGCAGCTTAACCTCTAGCGGGAGTCCTGGTGAGCAGTTCTTC
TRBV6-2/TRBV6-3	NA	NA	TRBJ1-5	CASSYPQGLVQPQHF	TGTGCCAGCAGTTACCCGCAGGGGTTGGTTCAGCCCCAGCATTTT
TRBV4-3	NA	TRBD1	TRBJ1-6	CASSQITGVGSPLHF	TGCGCCAGCAGCCAGATCACAGGGGTAGGCTCACCCCTCCACTTT
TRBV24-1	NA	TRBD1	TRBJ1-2	CATTNGQAPHYGYTF	TGTGCCACCACAAACGGACAGGCCCCTCACTATGGCTACACCTTC
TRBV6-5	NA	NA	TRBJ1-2	CASRKLGEGDGYTF	TGTGCCAGCCGGAAGCTTGGGGAGGGCGATGGCTACACCTTC
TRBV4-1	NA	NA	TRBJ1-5	CASSQDTPEVYPQHF	TGCGCCAGCAGCCAAGATACCCCGGAGGTCTACCCCCAGCATTTT
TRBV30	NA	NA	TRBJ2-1	CAWSARRENEQFF	TGTGCCTGGAGTGCCCGACGGGAAAATGAGCAGTTCTTC
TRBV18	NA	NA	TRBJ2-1	CASSQQGNYNEQFF	TGTGCCAGCTCACAACAGGGAAACTACAATGAGCAGTTCTTC
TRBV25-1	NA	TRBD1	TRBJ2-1	CASSDLRDRSYEQFF	TGTGCCAGCAGTGACCTCCGGGACAGAAGCTATGAGCAGTTCTTC
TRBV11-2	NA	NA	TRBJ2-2	CASSLDVGRRLFF	TGTGCCAGCAGCTTAGATGTGGGGAGACGCCTGTTTTTT
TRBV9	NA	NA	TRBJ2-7	CASSVRLEGGYSYEQYF	TGTGCCAGCAGCGTTAGGTTGGAGGGAGGCTACAGCTACGAGCAGTACTTC
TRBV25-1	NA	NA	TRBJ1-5	CASRQGSNQPQHF	TGTGCCAGCAGACAGGGAAGCAATCAGCCCCAGCATTTT
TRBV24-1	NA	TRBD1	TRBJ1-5	CATSDTGQGQPQHF	TGTGCCACCAGTGACACGGGACAGGGACAGCCCCAGCATTTT
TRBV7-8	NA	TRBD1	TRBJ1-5	CASSFYQGATNQPQHF	TGTGCCAGCAGCTTCTATCAGGGGGCTACCAATCAGCCCCAGCATTTT
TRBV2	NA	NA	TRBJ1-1	CASSGNHGSTEAFF	TGTGCCAGCAGTGGTAACCATGGGAGCACTGAAGCTTTCTTT
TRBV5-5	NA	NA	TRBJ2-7	CASTLSGSYEQYF	TGTGCCAGCACCCTAAGCGGCTCCTACGAGCAGTACTTC
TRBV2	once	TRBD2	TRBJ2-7	CAMRAGEVGYEQYF	TGTGCCATGAGAGCGGGGGAGGTTGGCTACGAGCAGTACTTC
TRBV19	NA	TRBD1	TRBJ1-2	CASTGVGYGYTF	TGTGCCAGCACAGGGGTTGGCTATGGCTACACCTTC
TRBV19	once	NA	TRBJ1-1	CASSIVSGTEAFF	TGTGCCAGTAGTATAGTGAGCGGGACTGAAGCTTTCTTT
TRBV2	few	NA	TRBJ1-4	CASRSNRDEKLFF	TGTGCCAGCAGATCGAACAGGGACGAAAAACTGTTTTTT
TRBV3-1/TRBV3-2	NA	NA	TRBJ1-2	CASSQGSGITYTF	TGTGCCAGCAGCCAAGGATCAGGGATCACCTACACCTTC
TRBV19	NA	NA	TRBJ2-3	CASSSGPRGTDTQYF	TGTGCCAGTAGTTCGGGCCCAAGAGGGACAGATACGCAGTATTTT
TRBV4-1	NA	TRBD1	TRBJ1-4	CASSQKQGGAEKLFF	TGCGCCAGCAGCCAGAAACAGGGGGGTGCTGAAAAACTGTTTTTT
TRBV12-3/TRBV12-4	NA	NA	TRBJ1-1	CASSLVGDAEAFF	TGTGCCAGCAGTTTGGTGGGCGACGCTGAAGCTTTCTTT
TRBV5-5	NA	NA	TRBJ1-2	CASSATAGGYGYTF	TGTGCCAGCAGCGCCACCGCCGGGGGCTATGGCTACACCTTC
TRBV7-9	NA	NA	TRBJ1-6	CASSLSLQGRRYSPLHF	TGTGCCAGCAGCTTGAGCCTTCAGGGGAGACGGTATTCACCCCTCCACTTT
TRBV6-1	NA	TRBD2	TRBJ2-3	CASSEALSGRAGGTKGTDTQYF	TGTGCCAGCAGTGAAGCGCTTTCAGGACGAGCGGGAGGGACGAAGGGCACAGATACGCAGTATTTT
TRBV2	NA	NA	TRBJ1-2	CASSEDRVGGYTF	TGTGCCAGCAGTGAAGACAGGGTAGGAGGCTACACCTTC
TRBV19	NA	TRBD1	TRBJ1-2	CASSIRGQDNYGYTF	TGTGCCAGTAGTATAAGGGGACAGGATAACTATGGCTACACCTTC
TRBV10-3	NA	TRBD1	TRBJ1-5	CAISEGQAGQPQHF	TGTGCCATCAGTGAGGGACAGGCGGGTCAGCCCCAGCATTTT